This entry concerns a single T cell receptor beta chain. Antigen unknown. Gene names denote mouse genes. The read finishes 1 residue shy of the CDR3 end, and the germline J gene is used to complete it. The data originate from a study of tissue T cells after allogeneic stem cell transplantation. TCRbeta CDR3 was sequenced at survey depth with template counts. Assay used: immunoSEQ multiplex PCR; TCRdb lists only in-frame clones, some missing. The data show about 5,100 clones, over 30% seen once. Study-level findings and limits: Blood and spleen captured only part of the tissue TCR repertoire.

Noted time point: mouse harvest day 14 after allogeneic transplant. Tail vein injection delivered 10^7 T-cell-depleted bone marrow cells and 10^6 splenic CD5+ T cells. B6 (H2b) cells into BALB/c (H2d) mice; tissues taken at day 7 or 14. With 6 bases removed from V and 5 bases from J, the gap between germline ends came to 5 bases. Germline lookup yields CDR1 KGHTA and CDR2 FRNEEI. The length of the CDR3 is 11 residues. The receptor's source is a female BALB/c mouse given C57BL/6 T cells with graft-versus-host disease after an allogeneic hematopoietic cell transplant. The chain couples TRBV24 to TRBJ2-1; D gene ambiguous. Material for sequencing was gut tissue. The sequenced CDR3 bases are TGTGCCAGCAGCCCAGATGCTGAGCAGTTC. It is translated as CASSPDAEQF. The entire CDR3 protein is CASSPDAEQFF.